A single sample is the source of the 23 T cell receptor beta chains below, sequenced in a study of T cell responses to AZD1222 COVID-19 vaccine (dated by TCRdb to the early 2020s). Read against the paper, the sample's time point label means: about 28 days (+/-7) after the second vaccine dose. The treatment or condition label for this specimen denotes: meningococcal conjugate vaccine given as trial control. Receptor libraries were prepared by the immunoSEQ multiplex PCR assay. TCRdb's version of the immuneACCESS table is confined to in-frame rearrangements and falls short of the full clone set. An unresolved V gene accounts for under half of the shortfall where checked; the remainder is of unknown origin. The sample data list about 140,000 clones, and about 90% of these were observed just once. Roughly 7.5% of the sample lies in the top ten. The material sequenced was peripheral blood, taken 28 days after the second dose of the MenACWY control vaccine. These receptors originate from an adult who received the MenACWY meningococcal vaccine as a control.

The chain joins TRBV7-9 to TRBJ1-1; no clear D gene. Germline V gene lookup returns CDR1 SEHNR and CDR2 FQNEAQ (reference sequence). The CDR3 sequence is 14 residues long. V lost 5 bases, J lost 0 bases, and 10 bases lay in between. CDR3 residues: CASSPRAMNTEAFF. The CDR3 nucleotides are TGTGCCAGCAGCCCCCGAGCGATGAACACTGAAGCTTTCTTT.

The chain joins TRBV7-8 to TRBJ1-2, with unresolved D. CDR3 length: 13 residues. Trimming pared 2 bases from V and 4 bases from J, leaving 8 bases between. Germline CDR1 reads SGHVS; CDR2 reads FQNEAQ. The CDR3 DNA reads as TGTGCCAGCAGCTTAACACCCACCTATGGCTACACCTTC. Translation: CASSLTPTYGYTF.

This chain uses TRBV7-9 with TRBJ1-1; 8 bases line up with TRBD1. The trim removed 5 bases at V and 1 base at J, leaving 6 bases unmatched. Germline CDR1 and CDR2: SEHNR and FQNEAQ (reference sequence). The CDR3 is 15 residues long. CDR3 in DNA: TGTGCCAGCAGCAAACCCGGGACAGGGAACACTGAAGCTTTCTTT. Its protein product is CASSKPGTGNTEAFF.

CDR3 protein: CASSQSTVNQPQHF. For the CDR3, the DNA is TGTGCCAGCAGCCAATCGACAGTGAATCAGCCCCAGCATTTT. The chain links TRBV9 to TRBJ1-5; D possibly corresponds to TRBD1 (5 bases). The CDR3 has 14 residues. Per the germline V gene, CDR1 is SGDLS and CDR2 is YYNGEE. With 4 bases removed from V and 4 bases from J, the gap between germline ends came to 12 bases.

The CDR3 region has the DNA TGTGCCACCGGGACAGGCTATGGCTACACCTTC. This translates into CATGTGYGYTF. The chain couples TRBV12-3 or TRBV12-4 to TRBJ1-2, with TRBD1 matching over 8 bases. The CDR3 totals 11 residues. V lost 10 bases, J lost 4 bases, and 2 bases stayed unmatched.

CDR3 sequence reads: CAITDPRGTLPGAQYF. The CDR3 bases are TGTGCCATCACAGATCCCCGGGGGACCCTACCCGGGGCGCAGTATTTT. The rearrangement joins TRBV28 to TRBJ2-3; a possible D gene is TRBD2 (6 bases). Looked up from germline, CDR1 is MDHEN and CDR2 is SYDVKM. This CDR3 is built from 16 residues. V dropped 10 bases and J dropped 10 bases, with 30 bases sitting between them.

CDR3 bases: TGTGCCAGCAGCGCCGATCGTGGGCGAGCAGCTTTCTTT. Amino acid sequence: CASSADRGRAAFF. The genes are TRBV7-3 and TRBJ1-1; D remains ambiguous. The CDR3 totals 13 residues. The germline V gene has CDR1 SGHTA and CDR2 FQGTGA. Trimming took off 5 bases at V and 10 bases at J, with 17 bases between the two ends.

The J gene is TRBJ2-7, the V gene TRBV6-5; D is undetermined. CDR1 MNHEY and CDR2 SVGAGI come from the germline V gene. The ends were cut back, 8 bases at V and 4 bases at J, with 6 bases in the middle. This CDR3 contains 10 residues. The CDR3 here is CASGRYEQYF. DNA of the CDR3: TGTGCCAGCGGGCGTTACGAGCAGTACTTC.

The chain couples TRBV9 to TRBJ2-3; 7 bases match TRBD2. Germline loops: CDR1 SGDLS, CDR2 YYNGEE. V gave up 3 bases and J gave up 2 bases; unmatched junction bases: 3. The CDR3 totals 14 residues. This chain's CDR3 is CASSGLADTDTQYF. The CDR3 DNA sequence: TGTGCCAGCAGCGGACTAGCTGACACAGATACGCAGTATTTT. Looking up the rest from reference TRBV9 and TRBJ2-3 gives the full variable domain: DSGVTQTPKHLITATGQRVTLRCSPRSGDLSVYWYQQSLDQGLQFLIQYYNGEERAKGNILERFSAQQFPDLHSELNLSSLELGDSALYFCASSGLADTDTQYFGPGTRLTVL.

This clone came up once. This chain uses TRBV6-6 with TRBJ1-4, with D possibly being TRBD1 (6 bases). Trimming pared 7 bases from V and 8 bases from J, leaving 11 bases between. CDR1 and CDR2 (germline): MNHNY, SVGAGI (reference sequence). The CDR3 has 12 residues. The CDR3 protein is CASTTGLEKLFF. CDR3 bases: TGTGCCAGCACCACAGGGTTGGAAAAACTGTTTTTT.

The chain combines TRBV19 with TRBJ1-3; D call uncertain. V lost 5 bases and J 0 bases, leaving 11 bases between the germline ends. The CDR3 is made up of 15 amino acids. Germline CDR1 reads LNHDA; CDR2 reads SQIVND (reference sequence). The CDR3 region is CASSLDSSSGNTIYF. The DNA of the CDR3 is TGTGCCAGTAGTCTCGACTCAAGCTCTGGAAACACCATATATTTT.

In nucleotides, the CDR3 is TGTGCCAGTAGTATTCTGACAGGGATACGTAATGAAAAACTGTTTTTT. This translates into CASSILTGIRNEKLFF. V and J are TRBV19 and TRBJ1-4; TRBD1 aligns across 7 bases. CDR3 size: 16 residues. CDR1 and CDR2 (germline): LNHDA, SQIVND (reference sequence). Germline trimming cut 3 bases from V and 4 bases from J; bases unmatched to any gene: 8.

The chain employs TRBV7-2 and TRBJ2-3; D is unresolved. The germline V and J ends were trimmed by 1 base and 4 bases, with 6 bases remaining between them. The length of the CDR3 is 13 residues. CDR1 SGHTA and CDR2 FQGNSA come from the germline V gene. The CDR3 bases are TGTGCCAGCAGCTTAGATCTTCCAGATACGCAGTATTTT. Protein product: CASSLDLPDTQYF.

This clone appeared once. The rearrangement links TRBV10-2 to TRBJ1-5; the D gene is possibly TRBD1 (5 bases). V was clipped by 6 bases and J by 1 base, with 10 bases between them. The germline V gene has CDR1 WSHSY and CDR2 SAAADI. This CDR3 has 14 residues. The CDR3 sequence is CASRGVDSNQPQHF. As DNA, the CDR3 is TGCGCCAGCAGAGGGGTGGACAGCAATCAGCCCCAGCATTTT.

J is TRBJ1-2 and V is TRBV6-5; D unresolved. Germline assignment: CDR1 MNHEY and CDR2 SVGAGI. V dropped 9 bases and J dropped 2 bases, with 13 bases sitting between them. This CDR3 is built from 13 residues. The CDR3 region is CASAAQTNYGYTF. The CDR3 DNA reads TGTGCCAGTGCCGCACAGACCAACTATGGCTACACCTTC.

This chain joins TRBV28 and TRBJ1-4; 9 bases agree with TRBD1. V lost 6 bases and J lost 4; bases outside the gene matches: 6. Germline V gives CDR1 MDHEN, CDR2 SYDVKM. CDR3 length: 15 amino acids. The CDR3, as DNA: TGTGCCAGCAGGAATACAGGGGGCGGTAATGAAAAACTGTTTTTT. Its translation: CASRNTGGGNEKLFF.

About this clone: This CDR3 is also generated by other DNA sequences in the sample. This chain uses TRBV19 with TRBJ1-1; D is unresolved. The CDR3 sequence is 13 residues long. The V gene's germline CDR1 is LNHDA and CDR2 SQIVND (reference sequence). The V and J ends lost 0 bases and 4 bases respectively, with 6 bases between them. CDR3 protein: CASSIDAATEAFF. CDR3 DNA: TGTGCCAGTAGTATAGACGCTGCCACTGAAGCTTTCTTT.

CDR3 sequence (DNA): TGCGCCAGCAGCTTGGTCGGCGATCCCGGCTACACCTTC. It encodes CASSLVGDPGYTF. The V and J genes are TRBV5-1 and TRBJ1-2, with D unclear. This CDR3 spans 13 amino acids. Trimming removed 0 bases from V and 8 bases from J, with 11 bases in between. CDR1 SGHRS and CDR2 YFSETQ come from the germline V gene.

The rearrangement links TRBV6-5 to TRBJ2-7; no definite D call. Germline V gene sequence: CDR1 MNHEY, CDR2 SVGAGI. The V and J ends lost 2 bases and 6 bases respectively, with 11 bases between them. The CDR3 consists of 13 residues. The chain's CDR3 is CASSYGLLGEQYF. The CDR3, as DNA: TGTGCCAGCAGTTACGGGTTATTGGGCGAGCAGTACTTC.

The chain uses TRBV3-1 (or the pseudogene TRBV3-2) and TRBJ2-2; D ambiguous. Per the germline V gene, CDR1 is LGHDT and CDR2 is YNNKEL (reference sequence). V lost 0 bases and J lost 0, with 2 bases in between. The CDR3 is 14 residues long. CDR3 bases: TGTGCCAGCAGCCAAGATCCGAACACCGGGGAGCTGTTTTTT. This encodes CASSQDPNTGELFF.

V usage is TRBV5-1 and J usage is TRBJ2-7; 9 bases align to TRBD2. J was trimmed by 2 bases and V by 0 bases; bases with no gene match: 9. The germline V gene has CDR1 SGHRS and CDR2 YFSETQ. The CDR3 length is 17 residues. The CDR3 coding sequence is TGCGCCAGCAGCTTGGCCAGGCTAGCGGGGATAACCTACGAGCAGTACTTC. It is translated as CASSLARLAGITYEQYF.

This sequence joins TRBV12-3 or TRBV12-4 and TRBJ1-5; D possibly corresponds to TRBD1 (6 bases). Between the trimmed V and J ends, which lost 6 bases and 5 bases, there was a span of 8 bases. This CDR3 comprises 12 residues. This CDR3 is CASSPGDQPQHF. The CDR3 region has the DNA TGTGCCAGCAGCCCAGGGGATCAGCCCCAGCATTTT.

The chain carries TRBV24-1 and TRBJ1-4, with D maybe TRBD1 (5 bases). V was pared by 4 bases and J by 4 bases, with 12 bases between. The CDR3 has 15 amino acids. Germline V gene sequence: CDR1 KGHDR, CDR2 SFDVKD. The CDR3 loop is CATSDATAINEKLFF. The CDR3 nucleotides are TGTGCCACCAGTGACGCGACAGCTATTAATGAAAAACTGTTTTTT.